The following is a T cell receptor beta chain sequence with its context. Antigen: not known. The protocol was immunoSEQ multiplex PCR, while the TCRdb copy is restricted to in-frame clones and leaves out a portion. The sample lists roughly 71,000 clones, about 85% occurring once. These data belong to a study of OX40 agonist ivuxolimab in advanced cancers. On the study more broadly: Patients received ivuxolimab, an agonistic anti-OX40 (CD134) antibody. The dose-escalation group included hepatocellular carcinoma, melanoma, renal cell carcinoma and head and neck cancer.

Study conclusions and caveats: Among the lowest peripheral clonal expansion occurred in 0.1-3.0 mg/kg partial responders.

This TCR was recovered from an adult with an advanced solid tumor such as melanoma, head and neck, liver or kidney cancer. Specimen: CD4+ or CD8+ T cells sorted from blood, collected in a trial of the OX40 agonist ivuxolimab.

The chain's CDR3 is CAWSVHRAGVRNEQFF. DNA of the CDR3: TGTGCCTGGAGTGTACACCGAGCGGGGGTAAGGAATGAGCAGTTCTTC. The rearrangement links TRBV30 to TRBJ2-1, with 8 bases matching TRBD2. The CDR3 loop spans 16 amino acids. J was trimmed by 7 bases and V by 0 bases; bases with no gene match: 11. Germline lookup yields CDR1 GTSNPN and CDR2 SVGIG (reference sequence).